The present T cell receptor beta chain was sequenced within a study of T cells expressing NK-cell markers. Study-level background: All TCR beta repertoires analysed originated from sorted CD3+CD56+NKG2C+, CD3+CD56+NKG2C- and CD3+CD56-NKG2C+ T cells. The study's findings and limits: Whether the expanded NKG2C+ T cell clones recognized HCMV remained unclear. These clonotypes also led the CD3+CD56-NKG2C+ fraction in a handful of donors. NKG2C+ dominant clonotypes from over five donors made up about 1.0-7.0% of CD8+ T cells.

About this clonotype: What it binds is not known.

One entry per CDR3 protein, without DNA, is what TCRdb gives after re-calling the 5' RACE reads. The sample holds a few hundred thousand distinct CDR3 sequences. The receptor's source is a young man in good health. The sample comprised blood T cells: a sorted CD56 or NKG2C T cell subset, CD4+ or CD8+ T cells, or bulk PBMC T cells (not recorded which).

The CDR3 here is CASSSLTGTRSYEQYF. This chain joins TRBV5-1 and TRBJ2-7; TCRdb selects TRBD1, and the lack of DNA leaves this call unchecked. In germline, CDR1 is SGHRS, CDR2 YFSETQ. The CDR3 sequence is 16 residues long.